This section outlines one T cell receptor (beta chain) sequence together with its context. What it binds is not known. CDR3 length equals 13 residues. Germline V gene sequence: CDR1 MDHEN, CDR2 SYDVKM. V was clipped by 4 bases and J by 4 bases, with 10 bases between them. The sample originates from a study of cytomegalovirus exposure and HLA in healthy donors. General study results and limits: An analysis was carried out at a later point. It showed that HLA-associated TCR beta chains were more clonally expanded than equally common non-associated chains. It has been reported that TCR beta sequences accurately predicted the HLA-A and HLA-B alleles of most subjects. Donor immune exposure was known only as CMV serostatus.

The PCR had 60 Vbeta and 13 Jbeta primers. The method was immunoSEQ multiplex PCR; TCRdb's version includes in-frame clones alone and lacks a portion of them. The data hold over 150,000 clones, with roughly four fifths observed a single time. Material: PBMCs. The chain has TRBV28 and TRBJ1-2, with D unclear. The source of this sequence is a man in his forties or fifties in good health and CMV-seropositive. CDR3 sequence reads: CASSSGSGYGYTF. The CDR3, as DNA: TGTGCCAGCAGTTCTGGGTCGGGCTATGGCTACACCTTC.